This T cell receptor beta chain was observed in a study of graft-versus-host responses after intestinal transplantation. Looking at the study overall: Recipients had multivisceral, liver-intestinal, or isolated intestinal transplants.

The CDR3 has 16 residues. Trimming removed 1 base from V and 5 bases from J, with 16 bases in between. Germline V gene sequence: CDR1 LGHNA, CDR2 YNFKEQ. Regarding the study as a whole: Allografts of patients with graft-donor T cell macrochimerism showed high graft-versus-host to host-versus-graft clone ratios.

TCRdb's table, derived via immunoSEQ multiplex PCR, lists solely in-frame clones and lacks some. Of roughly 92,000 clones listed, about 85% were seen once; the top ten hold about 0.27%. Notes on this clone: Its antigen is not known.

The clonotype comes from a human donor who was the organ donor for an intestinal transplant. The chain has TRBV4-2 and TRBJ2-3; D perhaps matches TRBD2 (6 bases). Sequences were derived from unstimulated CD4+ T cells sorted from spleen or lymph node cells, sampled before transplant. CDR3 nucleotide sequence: TGTGCCAGCAGCCAAGCCGCGGGAAAGGGAGGAGATACGCAGTATTTT. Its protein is CASSQAAGKGGDTQYF.